This TCR beta chain derives from a study of shared T cell receptors in the human thymus. CDR3 length: 14 amino acids. The V end lost 1 base, the J end lost 5 bases, and 11 bases lay between the germline ends. Germline V gene sequence: CDR1 MNHNS, CDR2 SASEGT. Repertoires were generated with immunoSEQ multiplex PCR, while TCRdb's copy carries only in-frame clones and drops some. The sample holds hundreds of thousands of clones; 70% to 90% are singletons and the top ten take roughly 0.0087%. This clone was seen just once. The same data also went into a second study, on human thymus T cells. From that study: Infants served as donors; they were healthy and Finnish and were having corrective surgery for congenital heart defects. Resections from corrective heart surgery supplied the thymus tissue. Thymic and blood repertoires seemed to show skewed V and J gene use. Thymic repertoires overlap heavily among unrelated individuals, related research has reported.

The chain combines TRBV6-1 with TRBJ2-5, with D perhaps TRBD2 (5 bases). This TCR was sampled from a boy under two years old with a congenital heart defect. Sequences were obtained from thymocytes. The CDR3 nucleotides are TGTGCCAGCAGTGAAGGGGCTAGGAGGGAGACCCAGTACTTC. Translated: CASSEGARRETQYF.